The 32 T cell receptor beta chains listed next were all sequenced from one sample in a study of blood T cell repertoires in COVID-19. The table came from immunoSEQ multiplex PCR; TCRdb's copy has only in-frame clones and leaves some out. Of about 70,000 clones listed, 65% to 90% are singletons. Input material: peripheral blood. These receptors were taken from an older woman with acute or convalescent COVID-19.

The sample holds one count of this clone. V is TRBV19 and J is TRBJ1-6; D gene unclear. Trimming removed 1 base from V and 3 bases from J, with 13 bases in between. CDR1 and CDR2 (germline): LNHDA, SQIVND (reference sequence). The CDR3 is 17 amino acids. The chain's CDR3 is CASSIGVNSLYNSPLHF. Here the CDR3 DNA reads TGTGCCAGTAGTATAGGAGTGAACAGTCTCTATAATTCACCCCTCCACTTT.

The chain combines TRBV7-9 with TRBJ1-1, with 9 bases that match TRBD1. The CDR3 spans 14 residues. Germline-derived CDR1 and CDR2 are SEHNR and FQNEAQ (reference sequence). The V segment lost 5 bases and the J segment 5 bases; nucleotides outside the gene matches: 6. The CDR3 nucleotides read TGTGCCAGCAGCCCCGGGACAGGGACGACTGAAGCTTTCTTT. Translation gives CASSPGTGTTEAFF.

The rearrangement links TRBV7-9 to TRBJ1-1; 8 bases match TRBD1. The CDR3 loop spans 15 amino acids. The germline CDR1 and CDR2 sequences are SEHNR and FQNEAQ (reference sequence). The ends lost 0 bases at V and 4 bases at J; junction bases unmatched: 4. The CDR3 here is CASSLAQGAGTEAFF. CDR3 nucleotides: TGTGCCAGCAGCTTAGCGCAGGGGGCAGGCACTGAAGCTTTCTTT. Supplemented by reference TRBV7-9 and TRBJ1-1, the full variable domain reads DTGVSQNPRHKITKRGQNVTFRCDPISEHNRLYWYRQTLGQGPEFLTYFQNEAQLEKSRLLSDRFSAERPKGSFSTLEIQRTEQGDSAMYLCASSLAQGAGTEAFFGQGTRLTVV.

J is TRBJ1-4 and V is TRBV4-2, with a possible D match to TRBD1 (5 bases). Germline V gives CDR1 LGHNA, CDR2 YNFKEQ. This CDR3 is 16 amino acids long. V gave up 0 bases and J gave up 7 bases, with 15 bases separating them. CDR3 sequence (DNA): TGTGCCAGCAGCCAAGATAGGAGGGGTAGGCGTGAAAAACTGTTTTTT. It encodes CASSQDRRGRREKLFF.

The CDR3 is CASSIESVDTNYGYTF. CDR3 DNA sequence: TGTGCCAGCAGTATAGAATCCGTCGACACTAACTATGGCTACACCTTC. The rearrangement uses TRBV28 and TRBJ1-2; D gene unclear. Trimming stripped 5 bases from V and 0 bases from J, with 16 bases between. This CDR3 is built from 16 residues. Per the germline V gene, CDR1 is MDHEN and CDR2 is SYDVKM.

The rearrangement links TRBV18 to TRBJ1-1; no definite D call. The CDR3 contains 11 residues. Germline V gene sequence: CDR1 KGHSH, CDR2 LQKENI. The ends were cut back, 3 bases at V and 9 bases at J, with 8 bases in the middle. This chain's CDR3 is CASSPEGKAFF. The CDR3 nucleotides are TGTGCCAGCTCACCGGAGGGCAAAGCTTTCTTT.

V usage is TRBV5-1 and J usage is TRBJ2-3; 7 nucleotides agree with TRBD1. The CDR3 spans 15 residues. Trimming cost V 6 bases and J 1 base; bases outside gene matches: 8. Germline-derived CDR1 and CDR2 are SGHRS and YFSETQ. The CDR3 DNA reads TGCGCCAGCACCCTGGGGCAGGGGGGCACAGATACGCAGTATTTT. It specifies CASTLGQGGTDTQYF. The variable domain in full, with the rest retrieved from reference TRBV5-1 and TRBJ2-3, is KAGVTQTPRYLIKTRGQQVTLSCSPISGHRSVSWYQQTPGQGLQFLFEYFSETQRNKGNFPGRFSGRQFSNSRSEMNVSTLELGDSALYLCASTLGQGGTDTQYFGPGTRLTVL.

This clone was observed a few times. V gene TRBV19 combines with J gene TRBJ2-7; 7 nucleotides align to TRBD2. Germline CDR1 LNHDA, CDR2 SQIVND (reference sequence). The CDR3 loop spans 16 amino acids. Unmatched junction bases numbered 14, after V lost 5 bases and J lost 4 bases. The CDR3 loop reads CASSFNNRDGGYEQYF. The CDR3 bases are TGTGCCAGTAGTTTCAACAACCGGGACGGGGGGTACGAGCAGTACTTC.

The rearrangement links TRBV7-2 to TRBJ1-1; 7 bases are a match to TRBD1. The ends lost 4 bases at V and 3 bases at J; junction bases unmatched: 17. Looked up from germline, CDR1 is SGHTA and CDR2 is FQGNSA. The CDR3 sequence is 18 residues long. CDR3 nucleotide sequence: TGTGCCAGCAGCTCACCGCTAGCCAGACAGGGATGGGACACTGAAGCTTTCTTT. Protein sequence: CASSSPLARQGWDTEAFF.

The chain couples TRBV29-1 to TRBJ1-1; D is undetermined. In germline, CDR1 is SQVTM, CDR2 ANQGSEA. The CDR3 covers 14 residues. V was clipped by 4 bases and J by 1 base, with 13 bases between them. CDR3 nucleotide sequence: TGCAGCGTTGGGGAGGACCTAGCGAACACTGAAGCTTTCTTT. This translates into CSVGEDLANTEAFF.

This clone was seen just once. V usage is TRBV10-3 and J usage is TRBJ1-1, with D possibly TRBD1 on 6 matching bases. The CDR3 sequence is 14 residues long. Between the trimmed V and J ends, which lost 5 bases and 4 bases, there was a span of 14 bases. Germline V gives CDR1 ENHRY, CDR2 SYGVKD. The CDR3 loop is CAISSHYRATEAFF. The CDR3 DNA reads TGTGCCATCAGTTCCCACTACAGGGCCACTGAAGCTTTCTTT.

The J gene is TRBJ2-5, the V gene TRBV30; tentative D call: TRBD2 (5 bases). V lost 4 bases to trimming and J lost 5 bases, with 14 bases between them. The CDR3 has 13 residues. Looked up from germline, CDR1 is GTSNPN and CDR2 is SVGIG (reference sequence). The chain's CDR3 is CAWTVRVRETQYF. The DNA for the CDR3 is TGTGCCTGGACCGTGAGGGTTCGGGAGACCCAGTACTTC. The entire variable domain, with the rest obtained from reference TRBV30 and TRBJ2-5, is as follows: SQTIHQWPATLVQPVGSPLSLECTVEGTSNPNLYWYRQAAGRGLQLLFYSVGIGQISSEVPQNLSASRPQDRQFILSSKKLLLSDSGFYLCAWTVRVRETQYFGPGTRLLVL.

The chain recombines TRBV5-1 with TRBJ2-7; the match to TRBD2 covers 9 bases. The CDR3 is 16 amino acids. Germline-derived CDR1 and CDR2 are SGHRS and YFSETQ. V trimming: 4 bases; J trimming: 2 bases; junction bases outside the gene matches: 10. The CDR3 here is CASSIQTSGEPYEQYF. For the CDR3, the DNA is TGCGCCAGCAGCATCCAGACTAGCGGTGAACCCTACGAGCAGTACTTC.

The chain recombines TRBV28 with TRBJ1-2, with 7 bases lining up with TRBD1. Germline CDR1 is MDHEN and CDR2 is SYDVKM. The V and J ends lost 3 bases and 5 bases, in that order; junction bases with no gene match: 9. The CDR3 sequence is 15 residues long. The CDR3 DNA reads as TGTGCCAGCAGTTTGCCCGGGACAGCTTCATATGGCTACACCTTC. Residues: CASSLPGTASYGYTF.

The rearrangement uses TRBV6-5 and TRBJ1-1, with D possibly being TRBD1 (6 bases). The germline gives CDR1 MNHEY, CDR2 SVGAGI. V gave up 8 bases and J gave up 4 bases, with 17 bases separating them. The CDR3 runs to 14 residues. The CDR3 nucleotides read TGTGCCAGCGGATTAGGGGGGGGTATCACTGAAGCTTTCTTT. Amino acids: CASGLGGGITEAFF.

V usage is TRBV5-8 and J usage is TRBJ1-2; the match to TRBD1 covers 8 bases. Looked up from germline, CDR1 is SGHTS and CDR2 is YDEGEE. CDR3 length: 15 residues. With V trimmed by 4 bases and J by 4 bases, 9 bases remained unmatched. The CDR3, as DNA: TGTGCCAGCAGCCCCCTTGACAGGGGCGGCTATGGCTACACCTTC. Amino acids: CASSPLDRGGYGYTF.

V is TRBV4-2 and J is TRBJ2-1; 11 nucleotides line up with TRBD2. With 1 base clipped from V and 5 bases from J, the junction kept 4 bases outside the gene matches. Germline V gene data show CDR1 as LGHNA and CDR2 as YNFKEQ. CDR3 length: 16 amino acids. This CDR3 is CASSQVAGGRDNEQFF. CDR3 in DNA: TGTGCCAGCAGCCAAGTAGCGGGGGGGAGGGACAATGAGCAGTTCTTC.

This clone has just one count. The chain links TRBV2 to TRBJ1-5, with D maybe TRBD1 (6 bases). CDR3 length: 14 residues. The V and J ends lost 1 base and 4 bases respectively, with 8 bases between them. Germline V gene sequence: CDR1 SNHLY, CDR2 FYNNEI. The CDR3 DNA reads TGTGCCAGCAGTGAAGGGACAGCTAATCAGCCCCAGCATTTT. Amino acids: CASSEGTANQPQHF. Full variable domain (rest looked up from reference TRBV2 and TRBJ1-5): EPEVTQTPSHQVTQMGQEVILRCVPISNHLYFYWYRQILGQKVEFLVSFYNNEISEKSEIFDDQFSVERPDGSNFTLKIRSTKLEDSAMYFCASSEGTANQPQHFGDGTRLSIL.

CDR3 protein: CASSVELQSSYGYTF. CDR3 sequence (DNA): TGTGCCAGCAGCGTAGAATTACAGTCATCCTATGGCTACACCTTC. The chain combines TRBV9 with TRBJ1-2; no firm D call. The germline gives CDR1 SGDLS, CDR2 YYNGEE. Trimming shortened V by 0 bases and J by 4 bases, and 13 bases separated the two germline ends. The CDR3 contains 15 residues.

The V and J genes are TRBV5-1 and TRBJ2-7; 10 bases fit TRBD1. After removal of 3 bases from V and 3 bases from J, the junction contained 3 bases not matched to a gene. The CDR3 length is 14 residues. CDR1 SGHRS and CDR2 YFSETQ come from the germline V gene. CDR3 loop: CASSSGTGDYEQYF. Here the CDR3 DNA reads TGCGCCAGCAGCTCCGGGACAGGGGACTACGAGCAGTACTTC. Variable domain in full (rest from reference TRBV5-1 and TRBJ2-7): KAGVTQTPRYLIKTRGQQVTLSCSPISGHRSVSWYQQTPGQGLQFLFEYFSETQRNKGNFPGRFSGRQFSNSRSEMNVSTLELGDSALYLCASSSGTGDYEQYFGPGTRLTVT.

Comments on this clone: The same CDR3 can be traced to other DNA sequences in this sample. This chain joins TRBV27 and TRBJ1-5, with D maybe TRBD1 (5 bases). Germline V lookup: CDR1 MNHEY, CDR2 SMNVEV (reference sequence). The V and J ends lost 6 bases and 0 bases respectively, with 9 bases between them. The length of the CDR3 is 14 residues. CDR3 sequence reads: CASSPGGSNQPQHF. The CDR3 DNA reads as TGTGCCAGCAGCCCCGGGGGTAGCAATCAGCCCCAGCATTTT.

The genes are TRBV9 and TRBJ2-3; TRBD2 matches at 11 bases. The CDR3 runs 16 residues. The germline V gene has CDR1 SGDLS and CDR2 YYNGEE. V shed 3 bases and J 4 bases; nucleotides not matched to a gene: 7. CDR3 nucleotides: TGTGCCAGCAGCGATATAGCGGGGGGGAACCCAGATACGCAGTATTTT. Translated: CASSDIAGGNPDTQYF.

CDR3 nucleotides: TGTGCCAGCAGCCGGGACGGGGGTGCGGGTTACGAGCAGTACTTC. Amino acid sequence: CASSRDGGAGYEQYF. The chain couples TRBV3-1 (or the pseudogene TRBV3-2) to TRBJ2-7; tentatively, D is TRBD2 (6 bases). CDR3 size: 15 residues. Germline V gene lookup returns CDR1 LGHDT and CDR2 YNNKEL (reference sequence). Trimming shortened V by 4 bases and J by 4 bases, and 17 bases separated the two germline ends.

The table lists this clone with a count of one. The rearrangement joins TRBV14 to TRBJ1-2; tentative D call: TRBD1 (6 bases). Looked up from germline, CDR1 is SGHDN and CDR2 is FVKESK. The CDR3 consists of 16 residues. V dropped 3 bases and J dropped 2 bases, with 16 bases sitting between them. The CDR3, as DNA: TGTGCCAGCAGCCAGCGTCCAGGGGTAGCGAACTATGGCTACACCTTC. It translates to CASSQRPGVANYGYTF.

The genes are TRBV7-8 and TRBJ1-1; possibly TRBD1 for D (5 bases). The length of the CDR3 is 15 residues. CDR1 is SGHVS and CDR2 is FQNEAQ in the germline V gene. Between the trimmed V and J ends, which lost 5 bases and 0 bases, there was a span of 13 bases. CDR3 sequence reads: CASSRVGGMNTEAFF. For the CDR3, the DNA is TGTGCCAGCAGCCGGGTTGGGGGGATGAACACTGAAGCTTTCTTT.

V gene TRBV10-3 combines with J gene TRBJ2-7, with D possibly being TRBD1 (6 bases). CDR1 ENHRY and CDR2 SYGVKD come from the germline V gene. The CDR3 spans 14 residues. V gave up 6 bases and J gave up 1 base, with 13 bases separating them. In DNA form, the CDR3 reads TGTGCCATCAGACCCTACAGGGCATCCTACGAGCAGTACTTC. It codes for CAIRPYRASYEQYF.

The rearrangement uses TRBV7-9 and TRBJ1-3; the match to TRBD1 covers 9 bases. With 5 bases clipped from V and 0 bases from J, the junction kept 5 bases outside the gene matches. The CDR3 is 16 residues long. Germline CDR1 is SEHNR and CDR2 is FQNEAQ (reference sequence). This CDR3 is CASSQGTGSSGNTIYF. The CDR3 DNA follows: TGTGCCAGCAGCCAAGGGACAGGGAGCTCTGGAAACACCATATATTTT.

This chain joins TRBV27 and TRBJ2-7; D might be TRBD1 (5 bases). Trimming removed 5 bases at V and 0 bases at J, with 14 bases between. Germline loops: CDR1 MNHEY, CDR2 SMNVEV (reference sequence). This CDR3 comprises 15 residues. This CDR3 reads CASSTPTGNSYEQYF. For the CDR3, the DNA is TGTGCCAGCAGTACCCCCACAGGTAACTCCTACGAGCAGTACTTC.

The chain couples TRBV5-1 to TRBJ2-2; TRBD2 agrees at 11 bases. The germline V gene encodes CDR1 SGHRS and CDR2 YFSETQ. CDR3 size: 15 residues. The V segment lost 0 bases and the J segment 6 bases; nucleotides outside the gene matches: 1. The chain's CDR3 is CASSLVLAGAGELFF. In DNA, the CDR3 is TGCGCCAGCAGCTTGGTACTAGCGGGAGCCGGGGAGCTGTTTTTT.

V and J are TRBV9 and TRBJ1-1; D possibly corresponds to TRBD1 (5 bases). Germline assignment: CDR1 SGDLS and CDR2 YYNGEE. This CDR3 is 16 amino acids long. With 0 bases removed from V and 0 bases from J, the gap between germline ends came to 12 bases. The CDR3 here is CASSVGRGVLNTEAFF. The CDR3 DNA reads TGTGCCAGCAGCGTAGGTCGGGGGGTTTTGAACACTGAAGCTTTCTTT.

The CDR3 spells CASTLRDRREAFF. CDR3 bases: TGTGCCAGCACCCTCCGGGACAGGAGAGAAGCTTTCTTT. The chain has TRBV28 and TRBJ1-1; 8 bases are shared with TRBD1. This CDR3 has 13 amino acids. Germline V gene lookup returns CDR1 MDHEN and CDR2 SYDVKM. V was pared by 7 bases and J by 8 bases, with 9 bases of the junction left unmatched. The full variable domain, rest sourced from reference TRBV28 and TRBJ1-1, is DVKVTQSSRYLVKRTGEKVFLECVQDMDHENMFWYRQDPGLGLRLIYFSYDVKMKEKGDIPEGYSVSREKKERFSLILESASTNQTSMYLCASTLRDRREAFFGQGTRLTVV.

The rearrangement uses TRBV4-1 and TRBJ1-1, with D tentatively TRBD1 (5 bases). V gave up 1 base and J gave up 0 bases, with 12 bases separating them. The germline gives CDR1 MGHRA, CDR2 YSYEKL. This CDR3 is built from 16 residues. Here the CDR3 reads CASSQGMGQMNTEAFF. In DNA, the CDR3 is TGCGCCAGCAGCCAAGGAATGGGGCAGATGAACACTGAAGCTTTCTTT.